These T cell receptor beta chains were read from a single sample in a study of blood T cell repertoires in COVID-19. TCRdb's table, derived via immunoSEQ multiplex PCR, lists solely in-frame clones and lacks some. The table includes about 47,000 clones, roughly 86% detected once. Sequenced: peripheral blood. These receptor sequences come from a man older than 75 with active or convalescent COVID-19. CDR3s include the opening cysteine and the closing phenylalanine or tryptophan. The order of the fields is CDR3 DNA, CDR3 protein, D gene, V gene, J gene, clone size. A D gene is named only where the DNA matches it firmly. Clone size is not always given. Where it is, it says once, few, many or a class for expanded clones.

DNA: TGTGCCAGTCGCCGAAGCGGAGCAGTACCCTACGAGCAGTACTTC; CDR3: CASRRSGAVPYEQYF; D: NA; V: TRBV19; J: TRBJ2-7; size: once
DNA: TGCAGCGTCATGACAGGGGGCAATCAGCCCCAGCATTTT; CDR3: CSVMTGGNQPQHF; D: TRBD1; V: TRBV29-1; J: TRBJ1-5; size: NA
DNA: TGTGCCAGCAGTTCCTACCGGACAGGGAGCTCCTACAATGAGCAGTTCTTC; CDR3: CASSSYRTGSSYNEQFF; D: TRBD1; V: TRBV28; J: TRBJ2-1; size: NA
DNA: TGTGCCAGCAGCTTAGGACAAACAGATACGCAGTATTTT; CDR3: CASSLGQTDTQYF; D: NA; V: TRBV13; J: TRBJ2-3; size: NA
DNA: TGTGCCACCAGTGATACAGGGGTTTCCTACAATGAGCAGTTCTTC; CDR3: CATSDTGVSYNEQFF; D: TRBD1; V: TRBV24-1; J: TRBJ2-1; size: NA
DNA: TGTGCCAACGGACAGACATTCACCGGGGAGCTGTTTTTT; CDR3: CANGQTFTGELFF; D: NA; V: TRBV7-9; J: TRBJ2-2; size: NA
DNA: TGTGCCAGTAGTATAGGACAGGGAACGAGGAATTCACCCCTCCACTTT; CDR3: CASSIGQGTRNSPLHF; D: TRBD1; V: TRBV19; J: TRBJ1-6; size: NA
DNA: TGTGCCATCACCGACAGTGCAACTAATGAAAAACTGTTTTTT; CDR3: CAITDSATNEKLFF; D: NA; V: TRBV7-9; J: TRBJ1-4; size: NA
DNA: TGTGCCAGCAGCCGGACTAGCGGGAGCACAGATACGCAGTATTTT; CDR3: CASSRTSGSTDTQYF; D: TRBD2; V: TRBV7-9; J: TRBJ2-3; size: NA
DNA: TGTGCCAGCTCACCCAAACCCGGGACTGATTACGAGCAGTACTTC; CDR3: CASSPKPGTDYEQYF; D: NA; V: TRBV18; J: TRBJ2-7; size: NA
DNA: TGTGCCAGCAGCTTAGAGAGGAATCAGCCCCAGCATTTT; CDR3: CASSLERNQPQHF; D: NA; V: TRBV7-2; J: TRBJ1-5; size: few
DNA: TGTGCCAGCAGTCCGCGACAGGGGTCCTCCTACGAGCAGTACTTC; CDR3: CASSPRQGSSYEQYF; D: TRBD1; V: TRBV6-2/TRBV6-3; J: TRBJ2-7; size: NA
DNA: TGTGCCAGCAGCTTATTGAGGGCCGGGACTCCCTCTGGGGCCAACGTCCTGACTTTC; CDR3: CASSLLRAGTPSGANVLTF; D: NA; V: TRBV5-4; J: TRBJ2-6; size: NA
DNA: TGTGCCAGTAGTATTAACAGGGTGGAAAAACTGTTTTTT; CDR3: CASSINRVEKLFF; D: NA; V: TRBV19; J: TRBJ1-4; size: NA
DNA: TGTGCCAGCCGACAGGGATCGCACACCGGGGAGCTGTTTTTT; CDR3: CASRQGSHTGELFF; D: TRBD1; V: TRBV7-2; J: TRBJ2-2; size: NA
DNA: TGTGCCAGCTCACCGGGATTGGACAGGAGAACTGAAGCTTTCTTT; CDR3: CASSPGLDRRTEAFF; D: TRBD1; V: TRBV18; J: TRBJ1-1; size: NA
DNA: TGTGCCAGCAGCCAAGTACTAACAGGGAATAATTCACCCCTCCACTTT; CDR3: CASSQVLTGNNSPLHF; D: NA; V: TRBV4-2; J: TRBJ1-6; size: NA
DNA: TGTGCCATCAGGGGGGCCACAGATACGCAGTATTTT; CDR3: CAIRGATDTQYF; D: NA; V: TRBV10-3; J: TRBJ2-3; size: NA
DNA: TGCGCCAGCAGCCAAGCGTTGAGGAGCTACACCGGGGAGCTGTTTTTT; CDR3: CASSQALRSYTGELFF; D: NA; V: TRBV4-3; J: TRBJ2-2; size: NA
DNA: TGCGCCAGCAGCGAATCCACTAGCGGGAGGGCTCACGAGCAGTACTTC; CDR3: CASSESTSGRAHEQYF; D: TRBD2; V: TRBV5-1; J: TRBJ2-7; size: NA
DNA: TGTGCCAGCCAAGGACAGCCCAATAGCAATCAGCCCCAGCATTTT; CDR3: CASQGQPNSNQPQHF; D: NA; V: TRBV7-2; J: TRBJ1-5; size: NA
DNA: TGTGCCAGCAGCCCCTTAGGACAGGCTCGGGAAGGGCAGTTCTTC; CDR3: CASSPLGQAREGQFF; D: TRBD1; V: TRBV7-8; J: TRBJ2-1; size: NA
DNA: TGTGCCAGCTCACCACGAGGTACTGAGGCGGACGAGCAGTACTTC; CDR3: CASSPRGTEADEQYF; D: NA; V: TRBV18; J: TRBJ2-7; size: NA
DNA: TGTGCCAGCAGTTTTTTTGAAGCAGGGGGCAATGAGCAGTTCTTC; CDR3: CASSFFEAGGNEQFF; D: TRBD1; V: TRBV28; J: TRBJ2-1; size: few
DNA: TGCGCCAGCAGCCAAGTACGCGGGACAGGGTGGGACGAGCAGTACTTC; CDR3: CASSQVRGTGWDEQYF; D: TRBD1; V: TRBV4-3; J: TRBJ2-7; size: NA
DNA: TGTGCCAGTACCCCCAGGTCGGGGGTCGGGGAGCTGTTTTTT; CDR3: CASTPRSGVGELFF; D: NA; V: TRBV19; J: TRBJ2-2; size: NA
DNA: TGTGCCAGCAGGGTTTTTGGGCACCAAGAGACCCAGTACTTC; CDR3: CASRVFGHQETQYF; D: NA; V: TRBV27; J: TRBJ2-5; size: NA
DNA: TGTGCCTGGAGTGGATGGGAGGGCTTTTACGAGCAGTACTTC; CDR3: CAWSGWEGFYEQYF; D: TRBD2; V: TRBV30; J: TRBJ2-7; size: NA
DNA: TGTGCCAGCAGTGTGAGTCCGGCGGGGGGGAGGACTGAAGCTTTCTTT; CDR3: CASSVSPAGGRTEAFF; D: NA; V: TRBV5-5; J: TRBJ1-1; size: NA
DNA: TGCAGCGTTGCGCCCGGACAACAAGAGACCCAGTACTTC; CDR3: CSVAPGQQETQYF; D: NA; V: TRBV29-1; J: TRBJ2-5; size: NA
DNA: TGCAGCGTTGAGGGGTTGCGGGGGAAAGGAAAAGCTTTCTTT; CDR3: CSVEGLRGKGKAFF; D: NA; V: TRBV29-1; J: TRBJ1-1; size: NA
DNA: TGTGCCAGCAGCGGGGGTCCCCAGTACTATAGCAATCAGCCCCAGCATTTT; CDR3: CASSGGPQYYSNQPQHF; D: NA; V: TRBV28; J: TRBJ1-5; size: NA
DNA: TGTGCCAGCAGCCAAGAGGGGCGGACATTTGGAGAGCAGTTCTTC; CDR3: CASSQEGRTFGEQFF; D: NA; V: TRBV4-2; J: TRBJ2-1; size: NA
DNA: TGTGCCAGTAGTTCTGCCACGCCGGGTCGCAGCTACAATGAGCAGTTCTTC; CDR3: CASSSATPGRSYNEQFF; D: NA; V: TRBV19; J: TRBJ2-1; size: NA
DNA: TGTGCCAGCAGCTTGTGGTCAGGGGGGAGCACAGATACGCAGTATTTT; CDR3: CASSLWSGGSTDTQYF; D: NA; V: TRBV5-4; J: TRBJ2-3; size: NA
DNA: TGTGCCAGCTCACCTGGCAGCGGCCCCTACGAGCAGTACTTC; CDR3: CASSPGSGPYEQYF; D: NA; V: TRBV18; J: TRBJ2-7; size: NA
DNA: TGCGCCAGCAGCCAGACAGGTGGAACTACCTCTGGAAACACCATATATTTT; CDR3: CASSQTGGTTSGNTIYF; D: NA; V: TRBV4-1; J: TRBJ1-3; size: NA
DNA: TGTGCCAGCAGTGGGGCCCTTGCAGGGCTTGGTCGTGGGGGGGCCAACGTCCTGACTTTC; CDR3: CASSGALAGLGRGGANVLTF; D: NA; V: TRBV6-1; J: TRBJ2-6; size: NA
DNA: TGTGCCAGTAGTATAATGGGAGGAACCGGGGAGCTGTTTTTT; CDR3: CASSIMGGTGELFF; D: NA; V: TRBV19; J: TRBJ2-2; size: NA
DNA: TGTGCCAGCAGCTTAGGCGGCGGGAGGCGTCCCTACGAGCAGTACTTC; CDR3: CASSLGGGRRPYEQYF; D: TRBD2; V: TRBV13; J: TRBJ2-7; size: NA
DNA: TGCGCCAGCAGCGCCTTGACAGGGTTGGAGACCCAGTACTTC; CDR3: CASSALTGLETQYF; D: TRBD1; V: TRBV5-1; J: TRBJ2-5; size: NA
DNA: TGTGCCAGCACTAGGGGGCGTGTGGATTCACCCCTCCACTTT; CDR3: CASTRGRVDSPLHF; D: TRBD1; V: TRBV5-4; J: TRBJ1-6; size: NA
DNA: TGTGCCAGCAGCGAAGGGACAGCCCCCTACGAGCAGTACTTC; CDR3: CASSEGTAPYEQYF; D: TRBD1; V: TRBV7-7; J: TRBJ2-7; size: NA
DNA: TGTGCCAGCAGTCAACTCAAGGGAGGTGGGGAAGTCGAGCAGTACTTC; CDR3: CASSQLKGGGEVEQYF; D: NA; V: TRBV11-2; J: TRBJ2-7; size: NA
DNA: TGTGTCAGAAGCCACCGGGACAGGGGGAATGAAGCTTTCTTT; CDR3: CVRSHRDRGNEAFF; D: NA; V: TRBV7-5; J: TRBJ1-1; size: few
DNA: TGTGCCAGCAGCTTCTACCGGGACAGAGATAACTATGGCTACACCTTC; CDR3: CASSFYRDRDNYGYTF; D: TRBD1; V: TRBV5-6; J: TRBJ1-2; size: NA
DNA: TGCAGCGTTCGCGACAGGGCCCTAGCCAAAAACATTCAGTACTTC; CDR3: CSVRDRALAKNIQYF; D: TRBD1; V: TRBV29-1; J: TRBJ2-4; size: NA
DNA: TGTGCCAGCAGCTACGCATCGGGGAGCAAAAGGGAGACCCAGTACTTC; CDR3: CASSYASGSKRETQYF; D: NA; V: TRBV7-2; J: TRBJ2-5; size: NA
DNA: TGTGCCAGCAGCTGGGACAGATACCAAGAGACCCAGTACTTC; CDR3: CASSWDRYQETQYF; D: TRBD1; V: TRBV7-9; J: TRBJ2-5; size: NA
DNA: TGTGCCAGCAGCCACCTGACCGGGAAGAGGGCCCAGTACTTC; CDR3: CASSHLTGKRAQYF; D: NA; V: TRBV3-1/TRBV3-2; J: TRBJ2-5; size: NA
DNA: TGTGCCAGCAGCTTGGAGGTAGCGGGGGCGAAGGAGACCCAGTACTTC; CDR3: CASSLEVAGAKETQYF; D: TRBD2; V: TRBV5-4; J: TRBJ2-5; size: NA
DNA: TGCGCCATGGAGACTAGCGGGATACTACCGACCCAGTACTTC; CDR3: CAMETSGILPTQYF; D: TRBD2; V: TRBV10-1; J: TRBJ2-5; size: few
DNA: TGTGCCAGCAGCTTAGTTGGCAGGGGGCAGACAGATACGCAGTATTTT; CDR3: CASSLVGRGQTDTQYF; D: TRBD1; V: TRBV7-9; J: TRBJ2-3; size: NA
DNA: TGTGCCAGCAGCCAAGACAGTGGTAGCAATCAGCCCCAGCATTTT; CDR3: CASSQDSGSNQPQHF; D: NA; V: TRBV6-5; J: TRBJ1-5; size: NA